The entry below describes one T cell receptor (beta chain). Its target is not known. Some clones are missing from TCRdb's copy, which holds only in-frame ones; the method was immunoSEQ multiplex PCR. The repertoire has about 150,000 clones, 80% to 90% of them found once; the top ten carry around 8.6%. The data were taken from a study of T cell responses to AZD1222 COVID-19 vaccine. The germline V gene has CDR1 SGHRS and CDR2 YFSETQ. The CDR3 has 14 residues. V lost 5 bases and J 7 bases, leaving 18 bases between the germline ends. Whole-study results and caveats: Elevations in Spike-specific TCR breadth and depth followed administration of two AZD1222 doses.

This TCR was sampled from an adult in good health. This specimen was peripheral blood, taken on day 0 of AZD1222 vaccination. The genes are TRBV5-1 and TRBJ1-2; perhaps TRBD1 as D (6 bases). Written as DNA, the CDR3 is TGCGCCAGCAGACCCGACGGGGGCTCGGGTGGCTACACCTTC. This translates into CASRPDGGSGGYTF.